This TCR beta chain was observed in a study of T-cell memory formation after mild COVID-19. Per germline, CDR1 SGHRS and CDR2 YFSETQ. V gave up 0 bases and J gave up 10 bases, with 12 bases separating them. The CDR3 has 13 amino acids. Barcoded TCR alpha and TCR beta cDNA libraries with UMIs came from 5'RACE using constant-segment primers. TCRdb redid the calling of the 5' RACE reads with MiXCR, one entry per CDR3 protein. There are under 250,000 distinct CDR3 sequences in the sample; over 8.5% occur only once, and 22% lies in the top ten. In this sample, this clonotype turned up many times. The source material was PBMCs or a T cell subset sorted from them (not recorded which). The chain uses TRBV5-1 and TRBJ2-3, with D possibly being TRBD2 (5 bases). This clonotype originated in a man aged 18 to 35 who had mild COVID-19 (a few samples of this study predate the infection). Cell type and time point are not known. The CDR3 sequence is CASSLDGDPAQYF. As DNA, the CDR3 is TGCGCCAGCAGCTTGGACGGGGATCCTGCGCAGTATTTT.